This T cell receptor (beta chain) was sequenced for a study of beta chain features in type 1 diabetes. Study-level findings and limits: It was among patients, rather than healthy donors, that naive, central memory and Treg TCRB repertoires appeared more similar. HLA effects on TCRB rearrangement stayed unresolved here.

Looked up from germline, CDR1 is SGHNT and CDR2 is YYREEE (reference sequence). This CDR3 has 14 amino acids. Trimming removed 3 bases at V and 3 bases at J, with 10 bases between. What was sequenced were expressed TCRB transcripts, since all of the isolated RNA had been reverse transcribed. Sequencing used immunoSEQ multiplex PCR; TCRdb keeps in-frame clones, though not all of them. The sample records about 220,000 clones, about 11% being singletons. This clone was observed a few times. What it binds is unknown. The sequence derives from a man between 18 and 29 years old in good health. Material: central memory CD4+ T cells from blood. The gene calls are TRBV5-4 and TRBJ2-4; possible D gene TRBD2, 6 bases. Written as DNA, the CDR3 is TGTGCCAGCAGCTCCGGGAGCAACAAAAACATTCAGTACTTC. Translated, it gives CASSSGSNKNIQYF.